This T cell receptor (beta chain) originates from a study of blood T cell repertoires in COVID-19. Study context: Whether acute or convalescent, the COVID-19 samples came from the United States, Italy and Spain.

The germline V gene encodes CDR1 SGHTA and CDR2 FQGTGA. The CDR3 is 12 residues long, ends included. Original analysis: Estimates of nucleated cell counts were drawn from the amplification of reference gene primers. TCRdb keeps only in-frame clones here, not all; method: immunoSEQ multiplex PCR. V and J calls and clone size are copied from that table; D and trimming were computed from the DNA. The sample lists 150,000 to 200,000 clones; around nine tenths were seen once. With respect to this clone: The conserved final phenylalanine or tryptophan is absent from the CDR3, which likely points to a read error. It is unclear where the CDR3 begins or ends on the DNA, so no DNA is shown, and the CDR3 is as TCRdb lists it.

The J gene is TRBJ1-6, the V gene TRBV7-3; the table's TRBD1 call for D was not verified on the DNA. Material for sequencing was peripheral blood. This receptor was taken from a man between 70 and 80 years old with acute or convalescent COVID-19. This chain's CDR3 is CASSSDGVRGTL.